These T cell receptor beta chains were read from a single sample in a study of T cell changes during pregnancy in multiple sclerosis. This table comes from immunoSEQ multiplex PCR, and its TCRdb copy is limited to in-frame clones, with some not included. The sample lists about 72,000 clones; more than 80% were seen once. Sequencing was performed on peripheral blood, taken in the second trimester of pregnancy. The receptors stem from a female donor with multiple sclerosis, enrolled in a pregnancy study. CDR3s include the opening cysteine and the closing phenylalanine or tryptophan. Fields, in order: CDR3 DNA, CDR3 protein, J gene, D gene, V gene, clone size. A D gene is named only where the DNA matches it firmly. Rows may omit the clone size; those that give it use once, few, many or a size class.

CDR3nt: TGTGCCAGTAGTCACGGACCGGCGGGCGCTGAAGCTTTCTTT
CDR3aa: CASSHGPAGAEAFF
j_gene: TRBJ1-1
d_gene: -
v_gene: TRBV19
abundance: -

CDR3nt: TGTGCTGCGGACCGGGGGTCCTACAATGAGCAGTTCTTC
CDR3aa: CAADRGSYNEQFF
j_gene: TRBJ2-1
d_gene: -
v_gene: TRBV30
abundance: once

CDR3nt: TGTGCCAGCAGTACTGACTATTCTAATCAGCCCCAGCATTTT
CDR3aa: CASSTDYSNQPQHF
j_gene: TRBJ1-5
d_gene: -
v_gene: TRBV6-5
abundance: -

CDR3nt: TGTGCCAGCAGCTTAGGAGGGGGACAGTTTCAGCCCCAGCATTTT
CDR3aa: CASSLGGGQFQPQHF
j_gene: TRBJ1-5
d_gene: TRBD1
v_gene: TRBV7-2
abundance: -

CDR3nt: TGTGCCTGGAGCGGGGGGTCTGGAACTGAAGCTTTCTTT
CDR3aa: CAWSGGSGTEAFF
j_gene: TRBJ1-1
d_gene: -
v_gene: TRBV30
abundance: few

CDR3nt: TGCGCCAGCAGCCAAGATCCAGGTGATCGAAATTCACCCCTCCACTTT
CDR3aa: CASSQDPGDRNSPLHF
j_gene: TRBJ1-6
d_gene: -
v_gene: TRBV4-3
abundance: -

CDR3nt: TGTGCCAGCAGCTTAGGAGGGTACAATGAGCAGTTCTTC
CDR3aa: CASSLGGYNEQFF
j_gene: TRBJ2-1
d_gene: -
v_gene: TRBV11-3
abundance: once

CDR3nt: TGTGCCAGCAGCTTAGTCCGGGAAGAGACCCAGTACTTC
CDR3aa: CASSLVREETQYF
j_gene: TRBJ2-5
d_gene: -
v_gene: TRBV7-2
abundance: -

CDR3nt: TGTGCCAGCAGCTTAGGAGCCGGGGAGCTGTTTTTT
CDR3aa: CASSLGAGELFF
j_gene: TRBJ2-2
d_gene: -
v_gene: TRBV5-6
abundance: -

CDR3nt: TGTGCCAGCAGCTTCGCGGGGAGCACAGATACGCAGTATTTT
CDR3aa: CASSFAGSTDTQYF
j_gene: TRBJ2-3
d_gene: -
v_gene: TRBV11-1
abundance: -

CDR3nt: TGCGCCAGCAGCCAAGATCTCCCGGACTACGCGAACACTGAAGCTTTCTTT
CDR3aa: CASSQDLPDYANTEAFF
j_gene: TRBJ1-1
d_gene: -
v_gene: TRBV4-3
abundance: once

CDR3nt: TGTGCCAGCTCACCACCGACGGGAATGAACACTGAAGCTTTCTTT
CDR3aa: CASSPPTGMNTEAFF
j_gene: TRBJ1-1
d_gene: -
v_gene: TRBV18
abundance: -

CDR3nt: TGTGCCAGCAGCTTGGTTCTAGCCAAAAACATTCAGTACTTC
CDR3aa: CASSLVLAKNIQYF
j_gene: TRBJ2-4
d_gene: -
v_gene: TRBV5-8
abundance: -

CDR3nt: TGTGCCAGCAGCCAAGTCGGCGGGGGGAGCTCCTACAATGAGCAGTTCTTC
CDR3aa: CASSQVGGGSSYNEQFF
j_gene: TRBJ2-1
d_gene: TRBD2
v_gene: TRBV4-2
abundance: -

CDR3nt: TGTGCCAGCACACTGACGGCCGGGGGGGGTGATACGCAGTATTTT
CDR3aa: CASTLTAGGGDTQYF
j_gene: TRBJ2-3
d_gene: TRBD2
v_gene: TRBV6-6
abundance: -

CDR3nt: TGTGCCAGCTCACCACGCCCGGTGAGCTCCTATAATTCACCCCTCCACTTT
CDR3aa: CASSPRPVSSYNSPLHF
j_gene: TRBJ1-6
d_gene: -
v_gene: TRBV18
abundance: -

CDR3nt: TGTGCCAGCAGCCAAGATGGGGCAAGGTTTGGATCTGGGGCCAACGTCCTGACTTTC
CDR3aa: CASSQDGARFGSGANVLTF
j_gene: TRBJ2-6
d_gene: -
v_gene: TRBV14
abundance: -

CDR3nt: TGTGCCAGCAGCCGAACGGGGGGGCTCTACAATGAGCAGTTCTTC
CDR3aa: CASSRTGGLYNEQFF
j_gene: TRBJ2-1
d_gene: TRBD2
v_gene: TRBV11-2
abundance: -

CDR3nt: TGTGCCAGCAGCTTAGTGGTATGGGGGCAGGAAATACAGCCCCAGCATTTT
CDR3aa: CASSLVVWGQEIQPQHF
j_gene: TRBJ1-5
d_gene: -
v_gene: TRBV7-8
abundance: -

CDR3nt: TGTGCCAGCAGCTTAAGGAGGGACACTGAAGCTTTCTTT
CDR3aa: CASSLRRDTEAFF
j_gene: TRBJ1-1
d_gene: -
v_gene: TRBV7-7
abundance: -

CDR3nt: TGTGCCAGCAGCCTCCACACCGGGGAGCTGTTTTTT
CDR3aa: CASSLHTGELFF
j_gene: TRBJ2-2
d_gene: -
v_gene: TRBV7-6
abundance: once

CDR3nt: TGCGCCAGCAACGACCCGACTTGGACAGCCCGCAGTGAAGCTTTCTTT
CDR3aa: CASNDPTWTARSEAFF
j_gene: TRBJ1-1
d_gene: -
v_gene: TRBV5-1
abundance: -

CDR3nt: TGTGCCAGCAGCGTATATGACAGAGAGACCCAGTACTTC
CDR3aa: CASSVYDRETQYF
j_gene: TRBJ2-5
d_gene: -
v_gene: TRBV9
abundance: once

CDR3nt: TGCGCCAGCACGGGGGGCCGGACAGATACGCAGTATTTT
CDR3aa: CASTGGRTDTQYF
j_gene: TRBJ2-3
d_gene: -
v_gene: TRBV10-1
abundance: -

CDR3nt: TGCGCCAGCAGCCAAGGACAGGTAAACTATGGCTACACCTTC
CDR3aa: CASSQGQVNYGYTF
j_gene: TRBJ1-2
d_gene: -
v_gene: TRBV4-3
abundance: -

CDR3nt: TGTGCCAGTAGTACCCAAGCGGGGGCCTCCTACGAGCAGTACTTC
CDR3aa: CASSTQAGASYEQYF
j_gene: TRBJ2-7
d_gene: TRBD2
v_gene: TRBV19
abundance: -

CDR3nt: TGTGCCTGGAGTGACGAATCCGGCGGGCTTGAGGATACGCAGTATTTT
CDR3aa: CAWSDESGGLEDTQYF
j_gene: TRBJ2-3
d_gene: -
v_gene: TRBV30
abundance: -

CDR3nt: TGTGCCAGCAGCCCCCCGGGCGGGGGGCGGGAGACCCAGTACTTC
CDR3aa: CASSPPGGGRETQYF
j_gene: TRBJ2-5
d_gene: TRBD2
v_gene: TRBV4-2
abundance: -

CDR3nt: TGTGCCAGAAGCTTGGAGCCCTCGGGAGAGCAGTACTTC
CDR3aa: CARSLEPSGEQYF
j_gene: TRBJ2-7
d_gene: -
v_gene: TRBV5-3
abundance: -

CDR3nt: TGCGCCAGCCGCGGACAGGGGGCGGCCGGGGAGCTGTTTTTT
CDR3aa: CASRGQGAAGELFF
j_gene: TRBJ2-2
d_gene: TRBD1
v_gene: TRBV5-1
abundance: -

CDR3nt: TGTGCCAGCAATGGCAGGGAGGCCTACGAGCAGTACTTC
CDR3aa: CASNGREAYEQYF
j_gene: TRBJ2-7
d_gene: -
v_gene: TRBV7-9
abundance: once

CDR3nt: TGTGCCAGTAGCACCACCCGGAGGGGAAACAGGTTCGAAGCTTTCTTT
CDR3aa: CASSTTRRGNRFEAFF
j_gene: TRBJ1-1
d_gene: -
v_gene: TRBV19
abundance: -

CDR3nt: TGTGCCAGCAGTTTGATCAGGGAATGGCGATATGGCTACACCTTC
CDR3aa: CASSLIREWRYGYTF
j_gene: TRBJ1-2
d_gene: -
v_gene: TRBV6-7
abundance: -

CDR3nt: TGTGCCAGCAGTTACCGGGACAGGGGCTCCTACGAGCAGTACTTC
CDR3aa: CASSYRDRGSYEQYF
j_gene: TRBJ2-7
d_gene: TRBD1
v_gene: TRBV2
abundance: once

CDR3nt: TGTGCCAGCAGTTGGGGACTAGCGGGGGGTACAGATACGCAGTATTTT
CDR3aa: CASSWGLAGGTDTQYF
j_gene: TRBJ2-3
d_gene: TRBD2
v_gene: TRBV6-5
abundance: -

CDR3nt: TGCGCCAGCAGCCAAGAAAAAAGGGGGCCAACCTACGAGCAGTACTTC
CDR3aa: CASSQEKRGPTYEQYF
j_gene: TRBJ2-7
d_gene: TRBD1
v_gene: TRBV4-1
abundance: -

CDR3nt: TGTGCCAGCAGTTTAAGAGGTTATAGCAATCAGCCCCAGCATTTT
CDR3aa: CASSLRGYSNQPQHF
j_gene: TRBJ1-5
d_gene: -
v_gene: TRBV27
abundance: -

CDR3nt: TGTGCCAGCAGCCGACAGGGGACGAACACTGAAGCTTTCTTT
CDR3aa: CASSRQGTNTEAFF
j_gene: TRBJ1-1
d_gene: TRBD1
v_gene: TRBV5-6
abundance: -

CDR3nt: TGCAGCCCACAACAGGGCCCCCCCTCTGAAGCTTTCTTT
CDR3aa: CSPQQGPPSEAFF
j_gene: TRBJ1-1
d_gene: -
v_gene: TRBV29-1
abundance: -

CDR3nt: TGTGCCAGCAGTCCACAGGGGTTAGGGGGCGACTATGGCTACACCTTC
CDR3aa: CASSPQGLGGDYGYTF
j_gene: TRBJ1-2
d_gene: TRBD1
v_gene: TRBV28
abundance: -

CDR3nt: TGTGCCAGCAGCTTCGTTGGGCGGGGGGGAAACAATGAGCAGTTCTTC
CDR3aa: CASSFVGRGGNNEQFF
j_gene: TRBJ2-1
d_gene: TRBD2
v_gene: TRBV7-8
abundance: once

CDR3nt: TGCGCCAGCAGCCCAGGCCGAAATTCACCCCTCCACTTT
CDR3aa: CASSPGRNSPLHF
j_gene: TRBJ1-6
d_gene: -
v_gene: TRBV4-3
abundance: -

CDR3nt: TGTGCCAGCAGCGTAGATGGGGGGAGCTCTGGGGCCAACGTCCTGACTTTC
CDR3aa: CASSVDGGSSGANVLTF
j_gene: TRBJ2-6
d_gene: -
v_gene: TRBV9
abundance: -

CDR3nt: TGCGCCAGCAGCTTGACTGGGGGGGCAACTAATGAAAAACTGTTTTTT
CDR3aa: CASSLTGGATNEKLFF
j_gene: TRBJ1-4
d_gene: -
v_gene: TRBV5-1
abundance: -

CDR3nt: TGTGCCAGCAGAATAGCCCTTAGCACTGAAGCTTTCTTT
CDR3aa: CASRIALSTEAFF
j_gene: TRBJ1-1
d_gene: -
v_gene: TRBV5-6
abundance: once

CDR3nt: TGTGCCAGCAGCTTACGGCGACAGGGAAGGTCACCCCTCCACTTT
CDR3aa: CASSLRRQGRSPLHF
j_gene: TRBJ1-6
d_gene: TRBD1
v_gene: TRBV7-9
abundance: -

CDR3nt: TGCGCCAGCAGCTTGCAGGGGGAACGAAACACCATATATTTT
CDR3aa: CASSLQGERNTIYF
j_gene: TRBJ1-3
d_gene: TRBD1
v_gene: TRBV5-1
abundance: -

CDR3nt: TGTGCCAGCAGCTTACAGGGGAGGCCTAACTATGGCTACACCTTC
CDR3aa: CASSLQGRPNYGYTF
j_gene: TRBJ1-2
d_gene: TRBD1
v_gene: TRBV5-6
abundance: -

CDR3nt: TGCGCCAGCAGCTTGGCGGGCGGGGGAAGCTCCTACGAGCAGTACTTC
CDR3aa: CASSLAGGGSSYEQYF
j_gene: TRBJ2-7
d_gene: TRBD2
v_gene: TRBV5-1
abundance: -

CDR3nt: TGTGCCAGCAGCCTAACTAACGGCGGGAACACTGAAGCTTTCTTT
CDR3aa: CASSLTNGGNTEAFF
j_gene: TRBJ1-1
d_gene: -
v_gene: TRBV7-8
abundance: -

CDR3nt: TGTGCCAGCAGCACCTGGGACAGGCGGAACTCTGGAAACACCATATATTTT
CDR3aa: CASSTWDRRNSGNTIYF
j_gene: TRBJ1-3
d_gene: TRBD1
v_gene: TRBV7-2
abundance: -

CDR3nt: TGTGCCACCAGCAGAGGATCGGACAAGATCTACGAGCAGTACTTC
CDR3aa: CATSRGSDKIYEQYF
j_gene: TRBJ2-7
d_gene: -
v_gene: TRBV15
abundance: -

CDR3nt: TGTGCCAGCAGCTTAGACTGGTCCCAGGGCGGAAGGGACGAGCAGTACTTC
CDR3aa: CASSLDWSQGGRDEQYF
j_gene: TRBJ2-7
d_gene: -
v_gene: TRBV7-9
abundance: -

CDR3nt: TGTGCCAGCAGCTTACTTACAGGGGGGTACGAGCAGTACTTC
CDR3aa: CASSLLTGGYEQYF
j_gene: TRBJ2-7
d_gene: TRBD1
v_gene: TRBV11-1
abundance: once

CDR3nt: TGTGCCAGCAGTGTGCGGGGGGTCGGCGGGGAGCTGTTTTTT
CDR3aa: CASSVRGVGGELFF
j_gene: TRBJ2-2
d_gene: TRBD2
v_gene: TRBV2
abundance: -

CDR3nt: TGTGCCAGCAGTGAACGGGGGACCAACACTGAAGCTTTCTTT
CDR3aa: CASSERGTNTEAFF
j_gene: TRBJ1-1
d_gene: -
v_gene: TRBV6-1
abundance: -

CDR3nt: TGTGCCAGCAGTAACAGCCCGTATGGCTACACCTTC
CDR3aa: CASSNSPYGYTF
j_gene: TRBJ1-2
d_gene: -
v_gene: TRBV6-5
abundance: -